The next 13 T cell receptor beta chains were all read from a single sample in a study of sequential checkpoint blockade in melanoma. Some clones are missing from TCRdb's copy, which holds only in-frame ones; the method was immunoSEQ multiplex PCR. The sample records around 40,000 clones, 70% to 90% being singletons. The treatment here: randomized to nivolumab then ipilimumab (arm A) or the reverse (arm B). The material was CD8+ T cells sorted from blood (inferred from file names), obtained from a patient given nivolumab and ipilimumab in sequence. The source is a human donor with melanoma.

In nucleotides, the CDR3 is TGTGCCAGTTGTACCGGGACTAGGGGTCTGGGTGGCTACACCTTC. As protein: CASCTGTRGLGGYTF. The J gene is TRBJ1-2, the V gene TRBV19; weak D call: TRBD1 (5 bases). The germline gives CDR1 LNHDA, CDR2 SQIVND (reference sequence). The CDR3 totals 15 residues. Trimming left V 8 bases short and J 7 bases short, with 23 bases between. Filled out from reference TRBV19 and TRBJ1-2, the complete variable domain reads DGGITQSPKYLFRKEGQNVTLSCEQNLNHDAMYWYRQDPGQGLRLIYYSQIVNDFQKGDIAEGYSVSREKKESFPLTVTSAQKNPTAFYLCASCTGTRGLGGYTFGSGTRLTVV.

V and J are TRBV7-3 and TRBJ2-7, with D possibly matching TRBD2 (5 bases). CDR3 size: 13 residues. Trimming pared 5 bases from V and 7 bases from J, leaving 15 bases between. Germline lookup yields CDR1 SGHTA and CDR2 FQGTGA. CDR3 sequence (DNA): TGTGCCAGCAGCCCGGGGTCCTCGGGGGAGCAGTACTTC. Encoded protein: CASSPGSSGEQYF. Filled out from reference TRBV7-3 and TRBJ2-7, the complete variable domain reads GAGVSQTPSNKVTEKGKYVELRCDPISGHTALYWYRQSLGQGPEFLIYFQGTGAADDSGLPNDRFFAVRPEGSVSTLKIQRTERGDSAVYLCASSPGSSGEQYFGPGTRLTVT.

As DNA, the CDR3 is TGCGCCAGCAGCCAAGATTTGCGGGGGCCCTACAATGAGCAGTTCTTC. This encodes CASSQDLRGPYNEQFF. This chain connects TRBV4-3 to TRBJ2-1; tentative D call: TRBD2 (7 bases). CDR3 length: 16 residues. Germline V gene data show CDR1 as LGHNA and CDR2 as YSLEER. Trimming removed 0 bases from V and 2 bases from J, with 11 bases in between.

The genes are TRBV4-1 and TRBJ2-1; D is undetermined. The V gene's germline CDR1 is MGHRA and CDR2 YSYEKL. The CDR3 has 14 residues. V was trimmed by 0 bases and J by 12 bases, leaving 15 bases between them. The CDR3 region is CASSQELAVDGQFF. The CDR3 coding sequence is TGCGCCAGCAGCCAAGAACTCGCGGTGGATGGGCAGTTCTTC.

Details on this clone: Other nucleotide sequences in the sample specify the same CDR3. J is TRBJ1-5 and V is TRBV6-5, with D possibly matching TRBD1 (5 bases). V lost 5 bases and J lost 7, with 15 bases in between. The germline V gene has CDR1 MNHEY and CDR2 SVGAGI. The CDR3 runs 14 residues. The CDR3 sequence is CASSTLTAGQPQHF. Written as DNA, the CDR3 is TGTGCCAGCAGTACCCTTACGGCAGGGCAGCCCCAGCATTTT.

This chain joins TRBV9 and TRBJ2-7, with TRBD2 identical over 10 bases. This CDR3 has 16 amino acids. Trimming took 4 bases from V and 0 from J; bases not matched to a gene: 7. Germline CDR1 is SGDLS and CDR2 is YYNGEE. The DNA of the CDR3 is TGTGCCAGCAGCCCCCGGACTAGCGGCAGCTCCTACGAGCAGTACTTC. Its protein product is CASSPRTSGSSYEQYF.

J is TRBJ1-2 and V is TRBV4-1; TRBD1 matches 7 bases. This CDR3 has 15 amino acids. V lost 4 bases to trimming and J lost 3 bases; unmatched junction nucleotides: 8. CDR1 and CDR2 (germline): MGHRA, YSYEKL. The CDR3: CASSLQGSGDYGYTF. CDR3 coding DNA: TGCGCCAGCAGCCTACAGGGGTCGGGTGACTATGGCTACACCTTC.

This clone has only one observation. The genes are TRBV4-1 and TRBJ1-2, with TRBD1 matching 8 bases. Per the germline V gene, CDR1 is MGHRA and CDR2 is YSYEKL. The CDR3 has 16 amino acids. Losses at the gene ends were 1 base for V and 5 bases for J; bases not matched to a gene: 9. CDR3 coding DNA: TGCGCCAGCAGCCAAGTTCCACACAGGGGGGGGTATGGCTACACCTTC. Protein sequence: CASSQVPHRGGYGYTF.

The chain joins TRBV21-1 to TRBJ2-7; TRBD2 was called by the table and not checked on the DNA. TRBV21-1 is a pseudogene segment. The CDR3 is made up of 15 amino acids. This chain's CDR3 is CASSKFGGALYEQYV. CDR3 in DNA: TGTGCCAGCAGCAAATTCGGGGGAGCGCTCTACGAGCAGTACGTC.

CDR3 in DNA: TGTGCCTGGGTTACAGGTTACAATGAGCAGTTCTTC. Amino acid sequence: CAWVTGYNEQFF. J is TRBJ2-1 and V is TRBV30, with D tentatively TRBD1 (5 bases). The CDR3 totals 12 residues. Trimming took 5 bases from V and 4 from J, leaving 9 bases between them. Germline V lookup: CDR1 GTSNPN, CDR2 SVGIG (reference sequence).

This clone has just a few counts. V gene TRBV4-1 combines with J gene TRBJ2-7; 9 nucleotides match TRBD2. The CDR3 contains 16 residues. With 0 bases clipped from V and 3 bases from J, the junction kept 6 bases outside the gene matches. Germline V lookup: CDR1 MGHRA, CDR2 YSYEKL. The CDR3 sequence is CASSQDSASGNYEQYF. In DNA, the CDR3 is TGCGCCAGCAGCCAAGACTCGGCTAGCGGGAACTACGAGCAGTACTTC.

The V call is TRBV27, the J call TRBJ2-1; 11 positions agree with TRBD2. V was pared by 7 bases and J by 6 bases, with 26 bases of the junction left unmatched. This CDR3 has 21 amino acids. The germline V gene encodes CDR1 MNHEY and CDR2 SMNVEV (reference sequence). CDR3 residues: CASTPSHKASGRTGFSNEQFF. CDR3 coding DNA: TGTGCCAGCACCCCTTCGCACAAGGCTAGCGGGAGGACGGGGTTTTCCAATGAGCAGTTCTTC.

The chain couples TRBV28 to TRBJ2-1; TRBD2 aligns across 7 bases. CDR1 is MDHEN and CDR2 is SYDVKM in the germline V gene. The CDR3 runs 16 residues. V dropped 5 bases and J dropped 2; count of bases not matched to a gene: 9. The CDR3 sequence is CASSPVGSGAYNEQFF. CDR3 sequence (DNA): TGTGCCAGCAGTCCCGTCGGGAGCGGGGCCTACAATGAGCAGTTCTTC.